This T cell receptor (beta chain) was identified during a study of CD8 T cells in Susac syndrome. Trimming took 1 base from V and 1 from J; bases not matched to a gene: 2. CDR1 and CDR2 (germline): SGHTA, FQGNSA. The CDR3 runs 16 residues. RNA amounts of roughly 0.5 to 1 ug underwent reverse transcription with random hexamers. Amplification of TCR beta CDR3 used immunoSEQ multiplex PCR across 54 Vbeta and 13 Jbeta. MiXCR, run by TCRdb on the immunoSEQ multiplex PCR reads, gives a single entry per CDR3 protein. The table lists 150,000 to 200,000 distinct CDR3 sequences, approximately 96% of them singletons.

The chain employs TRBV7-2 and TRBJ2-5; 11 bases match TRBD1. This TCR was recovered from a human donor in good health. The sample taken for sequencing was CD4+ T cells from PBMCs. CDR3 region: CASSLGDRGIQETQYF. CDR3 DNA sequence: TGTGCCAGCAGCTTAGGGGACAGGGGGATCCAAGAGACCCAGTACTTC.